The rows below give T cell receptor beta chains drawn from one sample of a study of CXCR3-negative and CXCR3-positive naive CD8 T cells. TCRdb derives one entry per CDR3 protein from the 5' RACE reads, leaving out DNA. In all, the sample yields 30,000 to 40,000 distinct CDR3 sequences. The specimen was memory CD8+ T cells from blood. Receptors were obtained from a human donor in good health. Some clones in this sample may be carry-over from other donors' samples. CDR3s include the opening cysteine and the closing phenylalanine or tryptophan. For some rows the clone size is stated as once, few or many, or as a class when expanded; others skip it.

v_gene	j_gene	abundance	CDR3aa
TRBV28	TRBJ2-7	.	CASNPDPEDEQYF
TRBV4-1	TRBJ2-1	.	CASSQEWDPVTNEQFF
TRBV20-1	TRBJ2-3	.	CSASCRSSTDTQYF
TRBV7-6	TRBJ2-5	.	CASSPLRDYQETQYF
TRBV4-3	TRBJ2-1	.	CASSQGRTGLYNEQFF
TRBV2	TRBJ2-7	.	CASSDKTAWSEQYF
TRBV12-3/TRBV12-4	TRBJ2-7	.	CASSSSTGEAYEQYF
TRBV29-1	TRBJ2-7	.	CSVEEGGYYEQYF
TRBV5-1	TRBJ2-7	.	CASSLEGYEQYF
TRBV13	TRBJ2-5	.	CASSGARSGGRETQYF
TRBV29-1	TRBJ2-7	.	CSVEQDNSYEQYF
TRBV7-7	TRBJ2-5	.	CASSALGTGVETQYF
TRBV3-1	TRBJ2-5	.	CASSHEYQETQYF
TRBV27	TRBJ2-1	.	CASRLTSGGAFDEQFF
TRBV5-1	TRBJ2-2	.	CASSLEAGPGELFF
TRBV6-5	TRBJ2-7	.	CASTLHGGSYEQYF
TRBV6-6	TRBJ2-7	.	CASGRLYEQYF
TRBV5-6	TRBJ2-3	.	CASSRSGSTQYF
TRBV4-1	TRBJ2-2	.	CASSQDLAALTPANTGELFF
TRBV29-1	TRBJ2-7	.	CSVRRSSYEQYF
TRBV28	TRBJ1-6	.	CASRHTDRADNSPLHF
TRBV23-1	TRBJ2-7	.	CASKYFAVAGGSYEQYF
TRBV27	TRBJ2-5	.	CASSLSGVRETQYF
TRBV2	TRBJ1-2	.	CASKWSSGLNYGYTF
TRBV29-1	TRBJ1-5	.	CSVVAGGFEPQHF
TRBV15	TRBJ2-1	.	CATSREAGGRLQKFF
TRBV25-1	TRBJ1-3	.	CASGPSGTSGNTIYF
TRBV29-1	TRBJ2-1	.	CSVDGRDNEQFF
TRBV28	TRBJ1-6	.	CASSFLSRDRDSPLHF
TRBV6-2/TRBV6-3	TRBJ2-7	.	CASSYGGLAVSYEQYF
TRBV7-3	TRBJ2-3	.	CASSLTRRDTQYF
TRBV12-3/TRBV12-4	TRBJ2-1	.	CASSFPAGWGNEQFF
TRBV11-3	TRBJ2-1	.	CASSSRKTGTSAYNEQFF
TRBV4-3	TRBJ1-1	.	CASSQEGMNTEAFF
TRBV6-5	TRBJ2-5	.	CASSPDDQETQYF
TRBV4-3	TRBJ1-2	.	CASSQAIGQGHDGYTF
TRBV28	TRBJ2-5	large	CASTPPRGTQYF
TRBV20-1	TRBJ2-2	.	CSAPGAGWDSGELFF
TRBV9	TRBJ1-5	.	CASSAGQNYNQPQHF
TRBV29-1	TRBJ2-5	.	CSVEDPKDTLQETQYF
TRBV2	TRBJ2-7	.	CATKAGGPSGEQYF
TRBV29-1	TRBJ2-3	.	CSVEVRGASTDTQYF
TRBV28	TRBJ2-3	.	CASSLAGSDTQYF
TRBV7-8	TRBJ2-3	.	CASSTGRGKGADTQYF
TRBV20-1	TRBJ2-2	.	CSASGGDTGELFF
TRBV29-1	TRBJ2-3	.	CSETRQGGTDTQYF
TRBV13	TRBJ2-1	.	CASSLRGAMGEQFF
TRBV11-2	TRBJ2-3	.	CASSPDDTQYF
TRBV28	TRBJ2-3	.	CASSSPLAGTITDTQYF
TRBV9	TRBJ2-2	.	CASSVPSGHANTGELFF
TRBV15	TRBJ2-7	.	CATSRDRTYEQYF
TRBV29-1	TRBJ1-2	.	CSGRGADLYGYTF
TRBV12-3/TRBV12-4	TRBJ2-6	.	CASSTPSGANVLTF
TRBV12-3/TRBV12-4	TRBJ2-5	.	CASSLYREQETQYF
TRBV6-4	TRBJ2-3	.	CASSSIAGGTDTQYF
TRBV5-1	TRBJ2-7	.	CASARDRTGAGEQYF
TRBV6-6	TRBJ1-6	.	CASTVGGLNSPLHF
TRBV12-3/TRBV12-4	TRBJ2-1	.	CASSPGPNEQFF
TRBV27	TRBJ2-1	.	CASSYLAGNDNEQFF